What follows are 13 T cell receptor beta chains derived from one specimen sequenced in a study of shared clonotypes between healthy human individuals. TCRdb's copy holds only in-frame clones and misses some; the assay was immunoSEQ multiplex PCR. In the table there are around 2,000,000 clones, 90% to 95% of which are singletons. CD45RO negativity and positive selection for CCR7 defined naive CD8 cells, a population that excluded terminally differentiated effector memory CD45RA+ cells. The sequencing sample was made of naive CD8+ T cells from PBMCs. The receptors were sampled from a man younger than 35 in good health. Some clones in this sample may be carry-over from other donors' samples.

The DNA for the CDR3 is TGTGCCAGCAGCTCCATGACCCTTTATGAGCAGTTCTTC. It specifies CASSSMTLYEQFF. The chain couples TRBV11-2 to TRBJ2-1; D ambiguous. The CDR3 totals 13 residues. The V gene's germline CDR1 is SGHAT and CDR2 FQNNGV. The V end lost 4 bases, the J end lost 8 bases, and 12 bases lay between the germline ends.

DNA for the CDR3: TGTGCCAGCAGTGACTTCCTAGCGGGAGATGCAGATACGCAGTATTTT. It translates to CASSDFLAGDADTQYF. This chain joins TRBV6-1 and TRBJ2-3, with 10 bases aligning to TRBD2. This CDR3 has 16 amino acids. J gave up 4 bases and V 3 bases, and 7 bases lay outside the gene matches. Per germline, CDR1 MNHNS and CDR2 SASEGT.

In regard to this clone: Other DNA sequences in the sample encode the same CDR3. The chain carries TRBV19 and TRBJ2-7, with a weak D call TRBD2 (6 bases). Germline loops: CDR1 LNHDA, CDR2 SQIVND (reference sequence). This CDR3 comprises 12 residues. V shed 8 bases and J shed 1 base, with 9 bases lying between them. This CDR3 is CASRSGSYEQYF. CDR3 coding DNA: TGTGCCAGTCGTAGCGGTTCCTACGAGCAGTACTTC. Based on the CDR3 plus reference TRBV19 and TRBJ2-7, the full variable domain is DGGITQSPKYLFRKEGQNVTLSCEQNLNHDAMYWYRQDPGQGLRLIYYSQIVNDFQKGDIAEGYSVSREKKESFPLTVTSAQKNPTAFYLCASRSGSYEQYFGPGTRLTVT.

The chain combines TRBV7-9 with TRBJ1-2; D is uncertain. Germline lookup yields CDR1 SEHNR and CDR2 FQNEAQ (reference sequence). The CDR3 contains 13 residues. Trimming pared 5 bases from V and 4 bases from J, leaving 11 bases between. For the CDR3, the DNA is TGTGCCAGCAGCCCTGCTTCACCCTATGGCTACACCTTC. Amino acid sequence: CASSPASPYGYTF.

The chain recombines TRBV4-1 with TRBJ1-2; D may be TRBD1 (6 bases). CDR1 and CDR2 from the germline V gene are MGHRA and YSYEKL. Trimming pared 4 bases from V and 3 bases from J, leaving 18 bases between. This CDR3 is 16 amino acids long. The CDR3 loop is CASSPQSGAMDYGYTF. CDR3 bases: TGCGCCAGCAGCCCTCAATCAGGGGCTATGGACTATGGCTACACCTTC.

CDR3 DNA: TGTGCCAGCAGTTTAGAAGGGGTCACTGAAGCTTTCTTT. Translating gives CASSLEGVTEAFF. This chain joins TRBV27 and TRBJ1-1; D may be TRBD1 (5 bases). Germline V gene lookup returns CDR1 MNHEY and CDR2 SMNVEV (reference sequence). The V end was cut by 2 bases, the J end by 4 bases, with 8 bases between. This CDR3 spans 13 amino acids.

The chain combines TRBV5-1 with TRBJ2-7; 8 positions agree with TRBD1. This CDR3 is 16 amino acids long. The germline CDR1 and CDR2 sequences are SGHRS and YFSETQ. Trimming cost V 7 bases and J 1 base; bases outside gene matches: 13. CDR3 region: CASSSQGAYRSYEQYF. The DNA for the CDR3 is TGCGCCAGCTCATCCCAGGGGGCATATCGGTCCTACGAGCAGTACTTC.

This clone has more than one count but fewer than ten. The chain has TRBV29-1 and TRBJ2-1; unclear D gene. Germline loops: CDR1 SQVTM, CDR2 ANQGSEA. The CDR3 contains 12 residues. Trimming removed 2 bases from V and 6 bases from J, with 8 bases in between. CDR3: CSVERWSNEQFF. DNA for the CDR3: TGCAGCGTTGAAAGGTGGTCCAATGAGCAGTTCTTC.

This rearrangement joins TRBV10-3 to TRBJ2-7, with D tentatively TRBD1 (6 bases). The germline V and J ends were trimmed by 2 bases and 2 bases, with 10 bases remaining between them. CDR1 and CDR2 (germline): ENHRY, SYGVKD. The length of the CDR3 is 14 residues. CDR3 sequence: CAISEPGQPYEQYF. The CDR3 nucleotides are TGTGCCATCAGTGAGCCAGGACAGCCCTACGAGCAGTACTTC.

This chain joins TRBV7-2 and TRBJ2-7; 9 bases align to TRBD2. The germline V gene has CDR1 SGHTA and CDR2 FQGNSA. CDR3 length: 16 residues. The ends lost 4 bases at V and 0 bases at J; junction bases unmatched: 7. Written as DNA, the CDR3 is TGTGCCAGCAGCTCTCGGCGGGAGGGGAGCTCCTACGAGCAGTACTTC. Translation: CASSSRREGSSYEQYF.

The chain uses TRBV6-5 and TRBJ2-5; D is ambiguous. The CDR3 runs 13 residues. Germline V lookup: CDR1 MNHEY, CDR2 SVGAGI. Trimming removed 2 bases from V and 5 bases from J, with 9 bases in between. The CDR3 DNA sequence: TGTGCCAGCAGTTACGCATACAAGGAGACCCAGTACTTC. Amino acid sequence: CASSYAYKETQYF.

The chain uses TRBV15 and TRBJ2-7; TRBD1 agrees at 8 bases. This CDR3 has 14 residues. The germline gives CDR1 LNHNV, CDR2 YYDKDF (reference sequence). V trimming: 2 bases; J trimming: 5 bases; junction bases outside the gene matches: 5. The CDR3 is CATSRSGQGDEQYF. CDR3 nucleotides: TGTGCCACCAGCAGATCAGGACAGGGAGACGAGCAGTACTTC.

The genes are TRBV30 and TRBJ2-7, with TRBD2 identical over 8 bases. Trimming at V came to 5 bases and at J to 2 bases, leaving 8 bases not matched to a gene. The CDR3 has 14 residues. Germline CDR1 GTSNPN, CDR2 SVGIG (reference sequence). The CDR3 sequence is CAWFSREGAYEQYF. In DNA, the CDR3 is TGTGCCTGGTTTTCCCGGGAGGGAGCCTACGAGCAGTACTTC.